The entry below describes one TCR beta chain. Its antigen is not known. Assay: immunoSEQ multiplex PCR; the TCRdb copy retains only in-frame clones and omits some. The table shows approximately 100,000 clones, with 85% to 90% occurring only once. The entry originates in a study of T cell responses to AZD1222 COVID-19 vaccine. Whole-study results and caveats: Spike-specific TCR breadth rose after two AZD1222 doses, and depth rose as well. There were repertoire samples only from the period after the peak T cell response.

Germline loops: CDR1 MDHEN, CDR2 SYDVKM. V dropped 3 bases and J dropped 4 bases, with 9 bases sitting between them. The CDR3 covers 13 residues. This clonotype was sampled from an adult in good health. The chain uses TRBV28 and TRBJ1-2; TRBD1 might be the D (6 bases). The specimen was peripheral blood, collected on day 0 of AZD1222 vaccination. The CDR3 spells CASSFWDIYGYTF. As DNA, the CDR3 is TGTGCCAGCAGTTTTTGGGACATCTATGGCTACACCTTC.